The clone carrying this T cell receptor beta chain was observed many times. For TCRbeta, the library was prepared with unique molecular identifiers. TCRdb independently ran MiXCR on the PCR reads; one entry per CDR3 protein. The repertoire holds some 240,000 distinct CDR3 sequences, approximately 12% seen once, with around 2.5% in the top ten. V lost 4 bases and J 5 bases, leaving 13 bases between the germline ends. CDR1 is SSHAT and CDR2 is FNYEAQ in the germline V gene (reference sequence). The CDR3 has 14 amino acids. The source of the sample is a study of T-cell reconstitution after alpha-beta-depleted transplantation in children.

The source is a human donor who donated a stem cell graft to a child with acute lymphoblastic leukemia. The material was PBMCs from the stem cell graft donor, obtained from the stem cell graft. V usage is TRBV7-7 and J usage is TRBJ2-3, with a tentative D call TRBD2 (5 bases). The CDR3 bases are TGTGCCAGCAGCTCAGGTCCCGGGATAGATACGCAGTATTTT. Amino acids: CASSSGPGIDTQYF.